This entry lists 14 T cell receptor beta chains sequenced from one sample in a study of blood T cell repertoires in COVID-19. The method was immunoSEQ multiplex PCR; TCRdb's version includes in-frame clones alone and lacks a portion of them. The sample contains 400,000 to 550,000 clones, around 88% of which appear only once. Material for sequencing was peripheral blood. The receptors originated from a woman aged 25 to 39 with acute or convalescent COVID-19.

This chain links TRBV5-6 with TRBJ2-3; 14 nucleotides match TRBD2. Per germline, CDR1 SGHDT and CDR2 YYEEEE. The CDR3 is 14 residues long. With 0 bases clipped from V and 11 bases from J, the junction kept 2 bases outside the gene matches. CDR3 bases: TGTGCCAGCAGCTTGGGGACTAGCGGGGGGATGCAGTATTTT. Its translation is CASSLGTSGGMQYF. The entire variable domain, with the rest obtained from reference TRBV5-6 and TRBJ2-3, is as follows: DAGVTQSPTHLIKTRGQQVTLRCSPKSGHDTVSWYQQALGQGPQFIFQYYEEEERQRGNFPDRFSGHQFPNYSSELNVNALLLGDSALYLCASSLGTSGGMQYFGPGTRLTVL.

V is TRBV11-3 and J is TRBJ2-3; weak D call: TRBD1 (5 bases). V lost 5 bases to trimming and J lost 1 base, with 13 bases between them. CDR3 length: 15 amino acids. Germline CDR1 reads SGHNT; CDR2 reads YENEEA. The CDR3 sequence: CASSPGAGGTDTQYF. The CDR3 coding sequence is TGTGCCAGCAGCCCTGGGGCCGGCGGCACAGATACGCAGTATTTT. The variable domain in full, with the rest retrieved from reference TRBV11-3 and TRBJ2-3, is EAGVVQSPRYKIIEKKQPVAFWCNPISGHNTLYWYLQNLGQGPELLIRYENEEAVDDSQLPKDRFSAERLKGVDSTLKIQPAELGDSAVYLCASSPGAGGTDTQYFGPGTRLTVL.

The genes are TRBV28 and TRBJ2-1; weak D call: TRBD1 (5 bases). Per the germline V gene, CDR1 is MDHEN and CDR2 is SYDVKM. The CDR3 is 16 amino acids. V dropped 4 bases and J dropped 0 bases, with 13 bases sitting between them. CDR3 region: CASSWGPRSSYNEQFF. CDR3 DNA sequence: TGTGCCAGCAGTTGGGGCCCTCGGAGCTCCTACAATGAGCAGTTCTTC.

The CDR3 sequence: CASEGEGQPQHF. CDR3 coding DNA: TGTGCCAGTGAGGGGGAGGGTCAGCCCCAGCATTTT. The V and J genes are TRBV2 and TRBJ1-5; D may be TRBD1 (6 bases). Germline assignment: CDR1 SNHLY and CDR2 FYNNEI. With 9 bases removed from V and 6 bases from J, the gap between germline ends came to 12 bases. This CDR3 has 12 amino acids.

This clone was seen a few times. This sequence joins TRBV6-4 and TRBJ2-3, with 8 bases fitting TRBD2. Germline assignment: CDR1 MRHNA and CDR2 SNTAGT. This CDR3 has 19 amino acids. J lost 2 bases, V lost 3 bases, and 16 bases had no gene match. The CDR3: CASSEFGGILAVPTDTQYF. The CDR3 DNA is TGTGCCAGCAGTGAATTCGGTGGTATACTAGCGGTGCCCACAGATACGCAGTATTTT.

The V gene is TRBV7-2, the J gene TRBJ2-7; 7 bases are shared with TRBD1. Per germline, CDR1 SGHTA and CDR2 FQGNSA. V was clipped by 2 bases and J by 2 bases; unmatched bases: 3. The length of the CDR3 is 14 residues. The CDR3 DNA is TGTGCCAGCAGCTTAAAGGGGGCAGCCTACGAGCAGTACTTC. As protein: CASSLKGAAYEQYF.

This clone has only one observation. The chain is built from TRBV3-1 (or the pseudogene TRBV3-2) and TRBJ1-4; 8 bases agree with TRBD1. This CDR3 region has 15 residues. Germline V lookup: CDR1 LGHDT, CDR2 YNNKEL (reference sequence). V gave up 4 bases and J gave up 6 bases; unmatched junction bases: 7. CDR3 sequence reads: CASSLYRGEDEKLFF. Here the CDR3 DNA reads TGTGCCAGCAGCCTTTACAGGGGGGAGGATGAAAAACTGTTTTTT.

V gene TRBV23-1 combines with J gene TRBJ2-3, with a possible D match to TRBD2 (7 bases). TRBV23-1 is known as an ORF, though its function is uncertain. Trimming removed 2 bases from V and 2 bases from J, with 17 bases in between. The CDR3 length is 17 residues. The CDR3 loop reads CASSQQGRDGATDTQYF. DNA of the CDR3: TGCGCCAGCAGTCAACAGGGGAGGGATGGAGCCACAGATACGCAGTATTTT.

The chain carries TRBV6-5 and TRBJ1-1; 8 bases line up with TRBD1. The CDR3 is 15 residues long. Looked up from germline, CDR1 is MNHEY and CDR2 is SVGAGI. Trimming cost V 2 bases and J 4 bases; bases outside gene matches: 6. CDR3 sequence: CASSYPGQGGTEAFF. Here the CDR3 DNA reads TGTGCCAGCAGTTACCCCGGACAGGGCGGCACTGAAGCTTTCTTT.

This clone was seen many times. The J gene is TRBJ2-5, the V gene TRBV28, with D tentatively TRBD2 (5 bases). The V gene's germline CDR1 is MDHEN and CDR2 SYDVKM. The CDR3 sequence is 16 residues long. V lost 4 bases and J 5 bases, leaving 20 bases between the germline ends. CDR3 nucleotides: TGTGCCAGCAGTTCCCTCCCCGGACGGCGAGGGGAGACCCAGTACTTC. Protein: CASSSLPGRRGETQYF.

This clone was seen only a few times. The chain employs TRBV6-5 and TRBJ2-7, with a possible D match to TRBD1 (5 bases). With 0 bases removed from V and 1 base from J, the gap between germline ends came to 13 bases. Germline assignment: CDR1 MNHEY and CDR2 SVGAGI. The CDR3 runs 16 residues. CDR3 nucleotides: TGTGCCAGCAGTTACTCGAATCAGGGCAGATCCTACGAGCAGTACTTC. Its protein product is CASSYSNQGRSYEQYF.

The chain uses TRBV3-1 (or the pseudogene TRBV3-2) and TRBJ1-2, with unresolved D. The ends were cut back, 1 base at V and 4 bases at J, with 16 bases in the middle. From germline, CDR1 is LGHDT and CDR2 YNNKEL (reference sequence). This CDR3 contains 16 residues. CDR3 amino acids: CASSQVEGGVSYGYTF. The CDR3 DNA follows: TGTGCCAGCAGCCAAGTCGAGGGAGGAGTATCCTATGGCTACACCTTC.

This chain links TRBV3-1 (or the pseudogene TRBV3-2) with TRBJ2-4; D might be TRBD2 (5 bases). CDR3 length: 14 amino acids. Germline V lookup: CDR1 LGHDT, CDR2 YNNKEL (reference sequence). Deletions cut 4 bases from V and 2 bases from J, with 9 bases between. DNA for the CDR3: TGTGCCAGCAGCCCGACGGGGACCAAAAACATTCAGTACTTC. It translates to CASSPTGTKNIQYF.

This sequence joins TRBV6-5 and TRBJ1-1; 10 bases fit TRBD1. Germline V gene data show CDR1 as MNHEY and CDR2 as SVGAGI. Unmatched junction bases numbered 4, after V lost 6 bases and J lost 0 bases. The CDR3 runs to 15 residues. CDR3 protein: CASSRQGALNTEAFF. In nucleotides, the CDR3 is TGTGCCAGCAGCCGACAGGGGGCCCTGAACACTGAAGCTTTCTTT.